Sequencing of this T cell receptor (beta chain) was carried out in a study of shared T cell receptors in the human thymus. Libraries were prepared by immunoSEQ multiplex PCR; TCRdb keeps only in-frame clonotypes and omits some of them. The repertoire holds about 710,000 clones, with around 87% as singletons. The germline V and J ends were trimmed by 1 base and 4 bases, with 19 bases remaining between them. CDR1 is MGHDK and CDR2 is SYGVNS in the germline V gene. The CDR3 totals 17 residues. The sample was also linked to a second study, of human thymus T cells. From that report: Thymus tissue for the work was resected from patients undergoing corrective heart surgery. Blood and thymic repertoires both appeared biased in V and J gene usage.

Specimen: thymocytes. The clonotype was recovered from a boy under two years old with a congenital heart defect. This sequence joins TRBV25-1 and TRBJ1-1; possible D gene TRBD1, 5 bases. The CDR3 sequence: CASSELGKPRGSTEAFF. CDR3 nucleotides: TGTGCCAGCAGTGAATTGGGTAAACCTAGGGGAAGCACTGAAGCTTTCTTT. The full variable domain, rest sourced from reference TRBV25-1 and TRBJ1-1, is EADIYQTPRYLVIGTGKKITLECSQTMGHDKMYWYQQDPGMELHLIHYSYGVNSTEKGDLSSESTVSRIRTEHFPLTLESARPSHTSQYLCASSELGKPRGSTEAFFGQGTRLTVV.